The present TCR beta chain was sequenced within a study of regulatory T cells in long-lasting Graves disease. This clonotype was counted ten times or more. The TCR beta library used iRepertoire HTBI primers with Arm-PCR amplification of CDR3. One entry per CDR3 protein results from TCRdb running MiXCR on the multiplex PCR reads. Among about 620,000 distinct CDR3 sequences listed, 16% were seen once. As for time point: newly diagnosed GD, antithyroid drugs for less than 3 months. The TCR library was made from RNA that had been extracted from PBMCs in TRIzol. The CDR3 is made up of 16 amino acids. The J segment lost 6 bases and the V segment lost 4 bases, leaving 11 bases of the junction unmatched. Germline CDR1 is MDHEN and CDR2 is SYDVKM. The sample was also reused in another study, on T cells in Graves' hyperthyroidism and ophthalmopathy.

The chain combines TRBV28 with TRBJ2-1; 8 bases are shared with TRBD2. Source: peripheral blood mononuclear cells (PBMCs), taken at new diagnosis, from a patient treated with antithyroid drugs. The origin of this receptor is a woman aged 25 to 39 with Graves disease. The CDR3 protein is CASSSYGSGTSNEQFF. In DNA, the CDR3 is TGTGCCAGCAGTTCCTACGGCTCCGGGACTAGCAATGAGCAGTTCTTC.